The clone carrying this TCR beta chain was observed a handful of times. Its antigen is unknown. Per germline, CDR1 MDHEN and CDR2 SYDVKM. The length of the CDR3 is 14 residues. V was pared by 6 bases and J by 11 bases, with 9 bases of the junction left unmatched. Using unique molecular identifiers, the investigators prepared the TCRbeta library. Each CDR3 protein gets one entry after TCRdb re-called the PCR reads with MiXCR. The sample has roughly 490,000 distinct CDR3 sequences; more than 9.5% are singletons. This sample is drawn from a study of T-cell reconstitution after alpha-beta-depleted transplantation in children. The study, taken as a whole, reports: The high TCRbeta diversity at day 60 in some patients came from surviving recipient T cells and thymic progenitors. T-cell numbers and diversity, one year after transplant, stemmed largely from T cells that were newly produced.

The clonotype was recovered from a female patient aged 2-15 years who had a stem cell transplant for aplastic anemia, so the T cells may come from the graft donor. Sample: PBMCs, mostly from graft donor cells, taken 180 days after TCRalphabeta/CD19-depleted stem cell transplant. The V and J genes are TRBV28 and TRBJ2-5, with 13 positions matching TRBD2. CDR3: CASRIGTSGNWQYF. The CDR3 bases are TGTGCCAGCAGGATCGGGACTAGCGGGAACTGGCAGTACTTC. Complete variable domain (other parts from reference TRBV28 and TRBJ2-5): DVKVTQSSRYLVKRTGEKVFLECVQDMDHENMFWYRQDPGLGLRLIYFSYDVKMKEKGDIPEGYSVSREKKERFSLILESASTNQTSMYLCASRIGTSGNWQYFGPGTRLLVL.